A single sample gave rise to the 27 T cell receptor beta chains below, sequenced in a study of regulatory T cells in long-lasting Graves disease. Sequencing libraries for TCR beta were prepared with iRepertoire HTBI primers and Arm-PCR of CDR3 regions. TCRdb used MiXCR to reprocess the multiplex PCR reads, holding one entry per CDR3 protein. The data contain a few hundred thousand distinct CDR3 sequences, 22% of them singletons. This sample's time point: persistent/refractory GD, antithyroid drugs over 5 years with positive TRAb. Construction of the TCR library relied on RNA isolated from PBMCs. The sample here was peripheral blood mononuclear cells (PBMCs), taken when the disease was refractory, from a patient treated with antithyroid drugs. The receptor source for this set is a female donor with Graves disease.

The chain carries TRBV13 and TRBJ2-7; TRBD1 agrees at 9 bases. Germline loops: CDR1 PRHDT, CDR2 FYEKMQ (reference sequence). V dropped 3 bases and J dropped 1; count of bases not matched to a gene: 4. The CDR3 runs to 15 residues. CDR3 nucleotide sequence: TGTGCCAGCAGCTTTGACAGGGGGGTTTCCTACGAGCAGTACTTC. This codes for CASSFDRGVSYEQYF.

This clonotype was observed at least ten times. This sequence joins TRBV12-3 or TRBV12-4 and TRBJ2-1; D uncertain. The V end was cut by 6 bases, the J end by 5 bases, with 11 bases between. CDR3 size: 13 residues. CDR3 residues: CASSPVTDNEQFF. Here the CDR3 DNA reads TGTGCCAGCAGCCCCGTGACGGACAATGAGCAGTTCTTC.

The chain joins TRBV4-1 to TRBJ2-3, with 10 bases aligning to TRBD1. Germline CDR1 reads MGHRA; CDR2 reads YSYEKL. This CDR3 region has 15 residues. V dropped 4 bases and J dropped 5; count of bases not matched to a gene: 6. The CDR3 bases are TGCGCCAGCAGCCCCGACAGGGGGCTGGTAGATACGCAGTATTTT. Its translation is CASSPDRGLVDTQYF.

This clonotype was counted a few times. The rearrangement joins TRBV7-8 to TRBJ2-3, with D possibly TRBD1 on 7 matching bases. The CDR3 consists of 15 residues. V was clipped by 5 bases and J by 2 bases, with 14 bases between them. CDR1 SGHVS and CDR2 FQNEAQ come from the germline V gene. The CDR3 region has the DNA TGTGCCAGCAGCCGCGGGACAGCCTACACAGATACGCAGTATTTT. Protein: CASSRGTAYTDTQYF.

The chain uses TRBV5-1 and TRBJ2-7; TRBD1 or TRBD2 may be the D gene (6 bases each). V lost 7 bases to trimming and J lost 9 bases, with 23 bases between them. In germline, CDR1 is SGHRS, CDR2 YFSETQ. The length of the CDR3 is 14 residues. The CDR3 spells CASRRVGGRDGQYF. CDR3 DNA sequence: TGCGCCAGCCGCCGCGTTGGGGGGCGCGACGGGCAGTACTTC.

Only a few counts were recorded for this clonotype. CDR3 DNA: TGTGCCAGCAGTGCCCTACTAGCGGCATCCACAGATACGCAGTATTTT. Amino acid sequence: CASSALLAASTDTQYF. The V call is TRBV2, the J call TRBJ2-3, with TRBD2 matching over 8 bases. The CDR3 is made up of 16 amino acids. Looked up from germline, CDR1 is SNHLY and CDR2 is FYNNEI. V shed 4 bases and J 2 bases; nucleotides not matched to a gene: 8.

This clonotype was recorded many times. This chain uses TRBV2 with TRBJ1-2, with no clear D. V was clipped by 3 bases and J by 8 bases, with 19 bases between them. The CDR3 runs 15 residues. CDR1 and CDR2 from the germline V gene are SNHLY and FYNNEI. CDR3 loop: CASSEVVVLMGGYTF. In DNA form, the CDR3 reads TGTGCCAGCAGTGAGGTCGTGGTCCTGATGGGCGGCTACACCTTC.

This clonotype was detected many times. This chain links TRBV7-9 with TRBJ2-7; the D gene is possibly TRBD1 (5 bases). The V end was cut by 3 bases, the J end by 0 bases, with 6 bases between. This CDR3 has 13 amino acids. Germline assignment: CDR1 SEHNR and CDR2 FQNEAQ (reference sequence). The CDR3 nucleotides are TGTGCCAGCAGCTTGGACACCTCCTACGAGCAGTACTTC. Translating it yields CASSLDTSYEQYF.

The rearrangement uses TRBV19 and TRBJ1-2; D possibly corresponds to TRBD1 (5 bases). The germline V gene encodes CDR1 LNHDA and CDR2 SQIVND (reference sequence). V shed 3 bases and J shed 7 bases, with 21 bases lying between them. The CDR3 is 16 amino acids. The CDR3, as DNA: TGTGCCAGTAGTATGGGGACTTACAGCTCAACGGGTGGCTACACCTTC. Its translation is CASSMGTYSSTGGYTF.

On this clonotype: Being one base from a much bigger clone, this may be a read error. V is TRBV7-3 and J is TRBJ2-4; 8 nucleotides align to TRBD1. V dropped 2 bases and J dropped 8; count of bases not matched to a gene: 11. The CDR3 is 16 residues long. Germline V gene data show CDR1 as SGHTA and CDR2 as FQGTGA. The CDR3 DNA reads TGTGCCAGCAGCTTAGTCGAGACAGGGGCGCTAGACATTCAGTACTTC. It translates to CASSLVETGALDIQYF.

Worth noting for this clonotype: One end of the junction is discordant with germline, which a read error may explain. This rearrangement joins TRBV7-2 to TRBJ1-5; D ambiguous. The CDR3 is 15 amino acids. CDR1 SGHTA and CDR2 FQGNSA come from the germline V gene. CDR3 DNA sequence: TGTGCCAGCAGCTTGATGGGAGGGAACAATCAGCCCCCGCATTTT. Its translation is CASSLMGGNNQPPHF.

This clonotype has ten or more counts. CDR3 sequence reads: CASSLAAYEQYF. As DNA, the CDR3 is TGTGCCAGCAGTTTAGCGGCCTACGAGCAGTACTTC. The V gene is TRBV28, the J gene TRBJ2-7; D remains unclear. This CDR3 is built from 12 residues. Germline V gives CDR1 MDHEN, CDR2 SYDVKM. Deletions cut 2 bases from V and 2 bases from J, with 4 bases between.

A remark on this clonotype: The final CDR3 position lacks the conserved phenylalanine or tryptophan, pointing to a likely read error. The DNA is omitted, as the CDR3 cannot be located on it reliably, and the CDR3 follows TCRdb's listing. V gene TRBV7-2 combines with J gene TRBJ2-7. Germline V gives CDR1 SGHTA, CDR2 FQGNSA. The CDR3 is made up of 13 amino acids, end residues included. CDR3 sequence reads: CASSFADTYEQCL.

The chain employs TRBV5-5 and TRBJ2-4; D call uncertain. CDR1 and CDR2 (germline): SGHKS, YYEKEE (reference sequence). Trimming stripped 0 bases from V and 0 bases from J, with 10 bases between. The CDR3 contains 16 residues. The CDR3 nucleotides are TGTGCCAGCAGCTTGGGGCAGACATTAGCCAAAAACATTCAGTACTTC. This codes for CASSLGQTLAKNIQYF.

With regard to this clonotype: Just one base apart from a much larger clone, this may be a read error. V gene TRBV6-2 or TRBV6-3 combines with J gene TRBJ1-6; D is unresolved. Germline V gene sequence: CDR1 MNHEY, CDR2 SVGEGT. This CDR3 comprises 15 residues. V gave up 0 bases and J gave up 12 bases, with 15 bases separating them. CDR3: CASSYSGSGYLPLHF. In DNA form, the CDR3 reads TGTGCCAGCAGTTACTCGGGGAGCGGGTATTTACCCCTCCACTTT.

This clonotype was seen repeatedly, ten times or more. The chain uses TRBV6-2 or TRBV6-3 and TRBJ2-2, with 8 bases lining up with TRBD2. V gave up 2 bases and J gave up 1 base; unmatched junction bases: 3. Per the germline V gene, CDR1 is MNHEY and CDR2 is SVGEGT. This CDR3 comprises 16 residues. CDR3 sequence (DNA): TGTGCCAGCAGTTACCCCAGCGGGAGGAACACCGGGGAGCTGTTTTTT. Translated: CASSYPSGRNTGELFF.

Remarks on this clonotype: This sequence may be a read error, since a much larger clone differs from it by one base. The chain employs TRBV12-5 and TRBJ2-5, with D hard to call. V lost 5 bases, J lost 1 base, and 11 bases lay in between. CDR3 size: 14 residues. Germline CDR1 is LGHNT and CDR2 is FRNRAP. The CDR3 sequence is CASGGGRFQETQYF. The CDR3 coding sequence is TGTGCTAGTGGTGGCGGACGGTTCCAAGAGACCCAGTACTTC.

The rearrangement joins TRBV5-1 to TRBJ1-1; the D gene is possibly TRBD1 (6 bases). This CDR3 is built from 15 residues. V lost 4 bases, J lost 1 base, and 14 bases lay in between. Germline V gives CDR1 SGHRS, CDR2 YFSETQ. As DNA, the CDR3 is TGCGCCAGCAGCCGGTCCCGGGACAAGAACACTGAAGCTTTCTTT. This translates into CASSRSRDKNTEAFF. Drawing the rest from reference TRBV5-1 and TRBJ1-1, the complete variable domain is KAGVTQTPRYLIKTRGQQVTLSCSPISGHRSVSWYQQTPGQGLQFLFEYFSETQRNKGNFPGRFSGRQFSNSRSEMNVSTLELGDSALYLCASSRSRDKNTEAFFGQGTRLTVV.

A few counts support this clonotype. The V gene is TRBV2, the J gene TRBJ2-1; either TRBD1 or TRBD2 may supply D (6 bases each). There are 17 residues in the CDR3. The V gene's germline CDR1 is SNHLY and CDR2 FYNNEI. V was pared by 5 bases and J by 3 bases, with 20 bases between. CDR3 in amino acids: CASSYSPPEGVYNEQFF. CDR3 bases: TGTGCCAGCAGTTACTCGCCTCCGGAGGGGGTCTACAATGAGCAGTTCTTC.

The chain combines TRBV29-1 with TRBJ2-3, with 10 bases that match TRBD1. Germline V gene lookup returns CDR1 SQVTM and CDR2 ANQGSEA. V shed 7 bases, J shed 2 bases, and the junction held 6 bases outside the gene matches. This CDR3 is built from 14 residues. DNA for the CDR3: TGCAGCGGCGGTGGGACAGGGGCCACAGATACGCAGTATTTT. This sequence encodes CSGGGTGATDTQYF.

This clonotype has at least ten counts. This chain links TRBV28 with TRBJ1-2, with D possibly TRBD1 on 5 matching bases. V was cut by 5 bases and J by 4 bases, with 17 bases left in between. Germline CDR1 MDHEN, CDR2 SYDVKM. This CDR3 region has 15 residues. The CDR3 nucleotides read TGTGCCAGCAGTGGCGTATCTCGGGGGTTCTATGGCTACACCTTC. This translates into CASSGVSRGFYGYTF.

This clonotype was counted at least ten times. This rearrangement joins TRBV7-9 to TRBJ2-7; unclear D gene. Germline loops: CDR1 SEHNR, CDR2 FQNEAQ (reference sequence). Trimming left V 1 base short and J 1 base short, with 2 bases between. The CDR3 is made up of 12 amino acids. This chain's CDR3 is CASSLVSYEQYF. DNA for the CDR3: TGTGCCAGCAGCTTAGTTTCCTACGAGCAGTACTTC.

As to this clonotype: Its ends do not fully match the called genes, so a read error is possible. In DNA form, the CDR3 reads TGTGTCAGCAGCGTAACAGGGGGCGAATATGGCTACACCTTC. Translated, it gives CVSSVTGGEYGYTF. The chain combines TRBV5-5 with TRBJ1-2; 9 nucleotides match TRBD1. This CDR3 is 14 amino acids long. Looked up from germline, CDR1 is SGHKS and CDR2 is YYEKEE (reference sequence).

This clonotype was counted a few times. The chain has TRBV4-1 and TRBJ2-5, with D perhaps TRBD2 (6 bases). This CDR3 comprises 15 residues. Between the trimmed V and J ends, which lost 4 bases and 7 bases, there was a span of 19 bases. The germline CDR1 and CDR2 sequences are MGHRA and YSYEKL. The CDR3 DNA follows: TGCGCCAGCAGCCTCCCGGGAGTCCGGCCCACGACCCAGTACTTC. It codes for CASSLPGVRPTTQYF.

This clonotype came up a few times. The genes are TRBV24-1 and TRBJ1-5; D possibly corresponds to TRBD1 (5 bases). Trimming left V 10 bases short and J 7 bases short, with 16 bases between. Germline V CDR1 and CDR2: KGHDR, SFDVKD. The CDR3 length is 13 residues. CDR3 sequence (DNA): TGTGCCACGTCTGGGGGGATTTTACAGCCCCAGCATTTT. This sequence encodes CATSGGILQPQHF.

This clonotype was recorded many times. V usage is TRBV2 and J usage is TRBJ1-6; D is ambiguous. Trimming left V 4 bases short and J 6 bases short, with 10 bases between. The germline CDR1 and CDR2 sequences are SNHLY and FYNNEI. The CDR3 length is 14 residues. CDR3 DNA sequence: TGTGCCAGCAGTGTAGCCAGAGGTAATTCACCCCTCCACTTT. It codes for CASSVARGNSPLHF.

This clonotype was seen more than once but under ten times. The chain links TRBV7-9 to TRBJ1-6; 9 bases align to TRBD1. Germline V gene lookup returns CDR1 SEHNR and CDR2 FQNEAQ (reference sequence). This CDR3 contains 15 residues. V lost 6 bases to trimming and J lost 7 bases; unmatched junction nucleotides: 7. The CDR3 reads CASSSGTGRNSPLHF. CDR3 sequence (DNA): TGTGCCAGCAGTTCCGGGACAGGGAGGAATTCACCCCTCCACTTT.